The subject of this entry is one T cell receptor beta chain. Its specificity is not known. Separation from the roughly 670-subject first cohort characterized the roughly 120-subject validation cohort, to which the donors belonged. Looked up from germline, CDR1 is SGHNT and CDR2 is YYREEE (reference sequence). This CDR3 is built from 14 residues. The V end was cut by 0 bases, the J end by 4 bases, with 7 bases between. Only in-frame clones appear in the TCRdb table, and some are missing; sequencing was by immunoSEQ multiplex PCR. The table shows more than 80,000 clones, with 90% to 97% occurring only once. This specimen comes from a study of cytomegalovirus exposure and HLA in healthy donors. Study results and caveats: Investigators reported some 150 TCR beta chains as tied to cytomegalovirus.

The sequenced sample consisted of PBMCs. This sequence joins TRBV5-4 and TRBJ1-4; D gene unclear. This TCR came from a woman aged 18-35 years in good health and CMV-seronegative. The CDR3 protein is CASSLDSGNEKLFF. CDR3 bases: TGTGCCAGCAGCTTGGACAGTGGTAATGAAAAACTGTTTTTT.